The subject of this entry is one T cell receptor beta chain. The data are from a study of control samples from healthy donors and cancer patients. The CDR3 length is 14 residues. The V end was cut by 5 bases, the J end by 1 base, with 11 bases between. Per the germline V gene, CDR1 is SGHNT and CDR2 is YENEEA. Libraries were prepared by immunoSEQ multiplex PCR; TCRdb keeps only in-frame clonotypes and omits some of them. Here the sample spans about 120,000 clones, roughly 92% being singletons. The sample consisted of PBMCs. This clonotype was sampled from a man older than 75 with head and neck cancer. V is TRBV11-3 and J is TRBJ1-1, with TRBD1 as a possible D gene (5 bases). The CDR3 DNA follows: TGTGCCAGCAGCAAAACCCAGGGGAACACTGAAGCTTTCTTT. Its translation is CASSKTQGNTEAFF.